The source of this T cell receptor (beta chain) is a study of T-cell memory formation after mild COVID-19. Study-wide findings and caveats: Some responding clones appeared in pre-infection memory, suggesting cross-reactive memory joined. Clones that contracted clustered mainly in CM and EM if CD4+ and in EMRA if CD8+.

The germline V gene has CDR1 MGHRA and CDR2 YSYEKL. The ends lost 5 bases at V and 7 bases at J; junction bases unmatched: 13. The CDR3 is 16 residues long. This clonotype has more than one count but fewer than ten. Its specificity is not known. TCRdb recomputed calls from the 5' RACE reads with MiXCR, one row per CDR3 protein. The data show roughly 51,000 distinct CDR3 sequences, around 7.2% seen once. The sequence was collected from a man aged 18 to 29 who had mild COVID-19 (a few samples of this study predate the infection). Cell type and time point are not known. Material: PBMCs or a T cell subset sorted from them (not recorded which). The chain links TRBV4-1 to TRBJ2-1, with 8 bases lining up with TRBD2. This CDR3 reads CASSNGGALPGNEQFF. CDR3 bases: TGCGCCAGCAGCAACGGGGGGGCCTTACCTGGGAATGAGCAGTTCTTC.